This T cell receptor (beta chain) emerged from a study of shared clonotypes between healthy human individuals. Study outcomes and limitations: Even with large depth, rarefaction showed that sorted-subset sequencing was incomplete. Researchers sampled only blood; tissue repertoires likely differ.

This CDR3 is 20 amino acids long. A remark on this clone: The antigen is unknown.

For sorted subsets, 150 to 250 ng DNA per replicate equaled roughly 30,000 T cell genomes. Under the authors' procedure: Sequence data from immunoSEQ were junction-only and lacked quality scores; consequently, filtering differed. TCRdb keeps only in-frame clones here, not all; method: immunoSEQ multiplex PCR. The D gene and trimming were derived from the DNA, and the V and J assignments and clone size from that table. The table has about 710,000 clones, 72% seen once. Sequencing was carried out using memory CD4+ T cells sorted from blood. Subset specified: CD45RA-negative fraction. The source of this sequence is a woman aged 25-40 years in good health. This chain joins TRBV21-1 and TRBJ2-1; TRBD2, the table's D call, was not compared with the DNA. TRBV21-1 is reported as a pseudogene. This CDR3 is CASSKESRAGRLATDNEQFF. CDR3 DNA: TGTGCCAGCAGCAAAGAATCAAGAGCGGGCCGCCTGGCTACTGACAATGAGCAGTTCTTC.